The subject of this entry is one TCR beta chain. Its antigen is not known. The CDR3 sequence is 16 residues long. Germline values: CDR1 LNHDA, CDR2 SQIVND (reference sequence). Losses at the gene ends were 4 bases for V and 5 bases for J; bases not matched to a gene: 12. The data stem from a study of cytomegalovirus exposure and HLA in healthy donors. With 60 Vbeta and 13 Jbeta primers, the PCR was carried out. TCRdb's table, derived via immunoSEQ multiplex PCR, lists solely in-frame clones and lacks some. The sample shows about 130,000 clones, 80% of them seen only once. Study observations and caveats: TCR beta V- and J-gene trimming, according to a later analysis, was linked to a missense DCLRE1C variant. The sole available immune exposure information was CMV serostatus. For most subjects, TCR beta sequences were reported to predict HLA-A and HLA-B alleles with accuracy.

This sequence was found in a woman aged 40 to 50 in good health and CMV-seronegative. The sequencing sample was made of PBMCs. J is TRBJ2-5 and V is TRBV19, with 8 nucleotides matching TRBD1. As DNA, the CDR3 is TGTGCCAGTAGTAACCCCCGGGACAGGTGGACGGAGACCCAGTACTTC. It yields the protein CASSNPRDRWTETQYF.